A selection of T cell receptor beta chains follows, all from one sample in a study of T cells of healthy individuals. From the 5' RACE reads, TCRdb called clonotypes with MiXCR, one entry per CDR3 protein. The sample lists around 98,000 distinct CDR3 sequences; approximately 15% were seen once. Receptors were obtained from a human donor in good health. CDR3s include the opening cysteine and the closing phenylalanine or tryptophan.

CDR3 protein: CSVGQGAWQPQHF; V gene: TRBV29-1
CDR3 protein: CASSWILQLNYGYTF; V gene: TRBV12-3/TRBV12-4
CDR3 protein: CASSFPGRETQYF; V gene: TRBV5-4
CDR3 protein: CASSQTSTAYEQYF; V gene: TRBV4-3
CDR3 protein: CASSNGTSGITDTQYF; V gene: TRBV9
CDR3 protein: CASSLETAWGYTF; V gene: TRBV7-2
CDR3 protein: CSVVAKGHHWDYTF; V gene: TRBV29-1
CDR3 protein: CASSLGPLKYEQFF; V gene: TRBV7-8
CDR3 protein: CASSYAPSTDTQYF; V gene: TRBV6-5
CDR3 protein: CASRLQGGSNQPQHF; V gene: TRBV28
CDR3 protein: CASSLGVGEGVYEQYF; V gene: TRBV7-9
CDR3 protein: CASSASEGGVGTDTQYF; V gene: TRBV25-1
CDR3 protein: CASSLVRHGPNTEAFF; V gene: TRBV5-6
CDR3 protein: CASSDRQGRDEQYF; V gene: TRBV28
CDR3 protein: CSVPGTSGTGSYNEQFF; V gene: TRBV20-1
CDR3 protein: CASSWHWGEQETQYF; V gene: TRBV11-2
CDR3 protein: CSARGAGTPYEQYF; V gene: TRBV20-1
CDR3 protein: CSARVVTAYNEQFF; V gene: TRBV20-1
CDR3 protein: CASSERGGGTDTQYF; V gene: TRBV4-2
CDR3 protein: CASSQGTGLTDTQYF; V gene: TRBV4-1
CDR3 protein: CASSFDGGDIQYF; V gene: TRBV5-1
CDR3 protein: CASSIGHQGIYGYTF; V gene: TRBV6-5
CDR3 protein: CASRRTPGTGDEKLFF; V gene: TRBV6-5
CDR3 protein: CASSYNIAGAGNEQFF; V gene: TRBV6-5
CDR3 protein: CASSEGVAGYTGELFF; V gene: TRBV6-4
CDR3 protein: CASSPGEGYNEQFF; V gene: TRBV7-3
CDR3 protein: CSATDRGTMNTEAFF; V gene: TRBV20-1
CDR3 protein: CSARVGQVFNQPQHF; V gene: TRBV20-1
CDR3 protein: CATSGGPSYNEQFF; V gene: TRBV24-1
CDR3 protein: CASSQGPLGPGELFF; V gene: TRBV4-1
CDR3 protein: CASRSAGVGTDTQYF; V gene: TRBV28
CDR3 protein: CASSRGFRGNEQFF; V gene: TRBV4-1
CDR3 protein: CASSLQSEQPQHF; V gene: TRBV27
CDR3 protein: CASRRGGELFF; V gene: TRBV27
CDR3 protein: CASSVAAAPEAFF; V gene: TRBV9
CDR3 protein: CASSQALQETQYF; V gene: TRBV4-1
CDR3 protein: CASSLQGRDSPLHF; V gene: TRBV3-1
CDR3 protein: CASSQDVELAQYF; V gene: TRBV4-3
CDR3 protein: CSARARGGTEAFF; V gene: TRBV20-1
CDR3 protein: CASRTGLDEQFF; V gene: TRBV5-1
CDR3 protein: CSTSQGATSTDTQYF; V gene: TRBV29-1
CDR3 protein: CASNQAWEETQYF; V gene: TRBV3-1
CDR3 protein: CANTSELAGYNEQFF; V gene: TRBV12-3/TRBV12-4
CDR3 protein: CASSVRTGSYEQYF; V gene: TRBV9
CDR3 protein: CRGGQGGTEAFF; V gene: TRBV20-1
CDR3 protein: CSATGTSGSYEQYF; V gene: TRBV20-1